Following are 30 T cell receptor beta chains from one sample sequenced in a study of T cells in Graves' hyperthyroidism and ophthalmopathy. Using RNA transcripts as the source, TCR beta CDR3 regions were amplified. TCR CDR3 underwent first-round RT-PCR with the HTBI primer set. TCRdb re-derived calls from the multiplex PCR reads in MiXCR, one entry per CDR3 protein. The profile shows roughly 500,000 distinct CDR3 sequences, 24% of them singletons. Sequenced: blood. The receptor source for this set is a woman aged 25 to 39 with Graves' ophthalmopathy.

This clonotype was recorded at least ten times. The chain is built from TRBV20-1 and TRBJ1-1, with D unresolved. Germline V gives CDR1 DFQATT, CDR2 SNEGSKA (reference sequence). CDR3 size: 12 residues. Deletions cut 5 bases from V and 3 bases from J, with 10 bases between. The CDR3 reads CSASDGDTEAFF. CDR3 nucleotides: TGCAGTGCTTCTGACGGGGACACTGAAGCTTTCTTT.

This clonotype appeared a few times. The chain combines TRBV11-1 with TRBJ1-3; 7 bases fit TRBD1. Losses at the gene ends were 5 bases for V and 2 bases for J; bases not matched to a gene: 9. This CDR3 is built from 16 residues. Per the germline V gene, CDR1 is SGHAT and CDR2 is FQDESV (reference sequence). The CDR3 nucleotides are TGTGCCAGCAGCCCGCGACAGGGTCTGGCTGGAAACACCATATATTTT. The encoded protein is CASSPRQGLAGNTIYF.

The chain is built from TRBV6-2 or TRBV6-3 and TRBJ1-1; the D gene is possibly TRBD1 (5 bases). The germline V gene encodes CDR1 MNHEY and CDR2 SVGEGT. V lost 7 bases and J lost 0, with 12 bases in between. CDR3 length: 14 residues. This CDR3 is CASNPRVLNTEAFF. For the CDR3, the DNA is TGTGCCAGCAACCCCAGGGTGCTGAACACTGAAGCTTTCTTT.

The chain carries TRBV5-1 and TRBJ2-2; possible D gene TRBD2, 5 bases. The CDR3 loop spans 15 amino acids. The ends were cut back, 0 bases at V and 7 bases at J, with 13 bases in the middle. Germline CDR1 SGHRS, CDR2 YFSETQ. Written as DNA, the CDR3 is TGCGCCAGCAGCTTGGAAGACTACCTCGGCGGGGAGCTGTTTTTT. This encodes CASSLEDYLGGELFF.

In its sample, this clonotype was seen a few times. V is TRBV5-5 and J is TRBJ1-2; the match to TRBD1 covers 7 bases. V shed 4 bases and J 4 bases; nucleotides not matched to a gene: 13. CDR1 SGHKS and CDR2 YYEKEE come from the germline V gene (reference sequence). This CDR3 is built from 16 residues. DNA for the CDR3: TGTGCCAGCAGCGGGACCGGGACAGCCGGAAGCTATGGCTACACCTTC. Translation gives CASSGTGTAGSYGYTF.

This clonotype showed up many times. Here the CDR3 DNA reads TGTGCCAGCAGGACGGGACAGGACTATGGCTACACCTTC. Amino acids: CASRTGQDYGYTF. The rearrangement joins TRBV6-1 to TRBJ1-2, with 8 bases aligning to TRBD1. The germline V gene encodes CDR1 MNHNS and CDR2 SASEGT. The ends lost 6 bases at V and 3 bases at J; junction bases unmatched: 3. This CDR3 is built from 13 residues.

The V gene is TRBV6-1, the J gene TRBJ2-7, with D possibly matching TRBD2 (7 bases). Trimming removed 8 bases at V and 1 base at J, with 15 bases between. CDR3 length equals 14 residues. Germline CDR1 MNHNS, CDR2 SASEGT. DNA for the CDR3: TGTGCCAGCGCAGGGGCTAGCGGTTCCTACGAGCAGTACTTC. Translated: CASAGASGSYEQYF.

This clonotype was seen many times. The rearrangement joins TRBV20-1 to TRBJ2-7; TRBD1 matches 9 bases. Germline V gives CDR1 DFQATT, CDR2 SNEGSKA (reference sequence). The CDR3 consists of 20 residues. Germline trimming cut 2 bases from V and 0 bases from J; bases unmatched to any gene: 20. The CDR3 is CSARSHVSRDRDLSSYEQYF. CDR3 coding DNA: TGCAGTGCTAGATCGCATGTGTCGCGGGACAGGGATCTAAGCTCCTACGAGCAGTACTTC.

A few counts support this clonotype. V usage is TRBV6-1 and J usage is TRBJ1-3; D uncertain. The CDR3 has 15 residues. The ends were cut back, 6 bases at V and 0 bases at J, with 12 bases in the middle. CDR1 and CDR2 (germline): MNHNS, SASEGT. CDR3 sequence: CASSLTPSSGNTIYF. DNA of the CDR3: TGTGCCAGCAGCCTGACACCGAGCTCTGGAAACACCATATATTTT.

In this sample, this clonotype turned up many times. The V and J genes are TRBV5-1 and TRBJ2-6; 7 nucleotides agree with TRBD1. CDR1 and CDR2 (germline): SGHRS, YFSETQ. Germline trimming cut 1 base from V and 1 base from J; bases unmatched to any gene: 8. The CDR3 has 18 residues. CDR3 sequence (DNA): TGCGCCAGCAGCTTGCGACAGGGAAAACTTTCTGGGGCCAACGTCCTGACTTTC. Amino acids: CASSLRQGKLSGANVLTF.

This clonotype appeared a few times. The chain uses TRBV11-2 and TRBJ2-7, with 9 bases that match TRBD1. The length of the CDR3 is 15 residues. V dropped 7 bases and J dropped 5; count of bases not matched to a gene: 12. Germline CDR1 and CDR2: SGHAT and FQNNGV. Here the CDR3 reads CASNSGTGWSHEQYF. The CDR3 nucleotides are TGTGCCAGCAACTCCGGGACAGGGTGGTCCCACGAGCAGTACTTC.

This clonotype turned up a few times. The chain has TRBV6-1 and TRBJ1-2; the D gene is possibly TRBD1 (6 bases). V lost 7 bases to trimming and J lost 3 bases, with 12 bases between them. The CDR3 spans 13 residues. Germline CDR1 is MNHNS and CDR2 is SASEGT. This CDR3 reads CASTLRGDYGYTF. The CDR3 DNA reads TGTGCCAGCACCCTGAGGGGGGACTATGGCTACACCTTC.

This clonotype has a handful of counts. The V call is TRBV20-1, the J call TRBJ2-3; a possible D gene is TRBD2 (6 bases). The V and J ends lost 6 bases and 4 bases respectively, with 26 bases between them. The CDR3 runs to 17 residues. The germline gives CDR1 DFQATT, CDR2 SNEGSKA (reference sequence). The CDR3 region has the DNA TGCAGTGCAAAGGGGCGGGGTCGGGGTATTTTGGCAGATACGCAGTATTTT. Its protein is CSAKGRGRGILADTQYF.

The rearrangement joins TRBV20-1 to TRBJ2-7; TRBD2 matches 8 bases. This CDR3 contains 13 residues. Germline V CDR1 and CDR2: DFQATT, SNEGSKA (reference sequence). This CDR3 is CSVTSGTTYEQYF. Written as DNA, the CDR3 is TGCAGCGTAACTAGCGGCACTACCTACGAGCAGTACTTC.

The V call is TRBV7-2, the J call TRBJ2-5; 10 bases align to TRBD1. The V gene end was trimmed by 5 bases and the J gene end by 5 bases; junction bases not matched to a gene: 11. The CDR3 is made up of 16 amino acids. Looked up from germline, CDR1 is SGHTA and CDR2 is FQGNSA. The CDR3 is CASSPPLGTGDETQYF. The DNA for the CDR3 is TGTGCCAGCAGCCCGCCACTTGGGACAGGGGATGAGACCCAGTACTTC.

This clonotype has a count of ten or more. The CDR3 region has the DNA TGTGCCAGCAGTCCGAACTTGGCCGGTAACTATGGCTACACCTTC. Protein: CASSPNLAGNYGYTF. The chain joins TRBV6-1 to TRBJ1-2; D not certain. CDR1 MNHNS and CDR2 SASEGT come from the germline V gene. The V end was cut by 5 bases, the J end by 1 base, with 14 bases between. The CDR3 has 15 residues.

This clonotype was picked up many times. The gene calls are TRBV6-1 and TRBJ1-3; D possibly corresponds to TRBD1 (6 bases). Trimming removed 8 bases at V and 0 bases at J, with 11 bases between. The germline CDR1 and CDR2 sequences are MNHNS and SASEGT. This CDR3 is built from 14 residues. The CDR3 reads CASAQGYSGNTIYF. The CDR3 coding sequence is TGTGCCAGCGCACAGGGATACTCTGGAAACACCATATATTTT.

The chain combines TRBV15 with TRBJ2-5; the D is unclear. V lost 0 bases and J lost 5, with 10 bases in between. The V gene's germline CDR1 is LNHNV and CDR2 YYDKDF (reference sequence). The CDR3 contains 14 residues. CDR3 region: CATSREVRLETQYF. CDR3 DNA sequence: TGTGCCACCAGCAGAGAGGTCAGGTTGGAGACCCAGTACTTC.

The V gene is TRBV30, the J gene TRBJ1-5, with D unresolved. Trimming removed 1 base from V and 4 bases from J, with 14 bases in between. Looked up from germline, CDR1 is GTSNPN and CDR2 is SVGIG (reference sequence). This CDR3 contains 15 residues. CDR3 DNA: TGTGCCTGGAGTGAGGGCAGTTTCTCTAATCAGCCCCAGCATTTT. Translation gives CAWSEGSFSNQPQHF.

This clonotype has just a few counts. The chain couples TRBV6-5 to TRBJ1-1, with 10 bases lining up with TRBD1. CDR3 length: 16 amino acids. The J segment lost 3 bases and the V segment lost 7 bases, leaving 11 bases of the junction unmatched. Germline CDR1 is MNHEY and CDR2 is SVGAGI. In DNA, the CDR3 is TGTGCCAGCAATACTCCACCGGGACAGGGGTACACTGAAGCTTTCTTT. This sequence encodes CASNTPPGQGYTEAFF.

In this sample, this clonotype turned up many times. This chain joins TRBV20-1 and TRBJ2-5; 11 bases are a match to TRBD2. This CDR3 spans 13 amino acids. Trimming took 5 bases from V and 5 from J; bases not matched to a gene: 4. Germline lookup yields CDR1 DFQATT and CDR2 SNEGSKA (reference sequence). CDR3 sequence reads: CSAVAGGMETQYF. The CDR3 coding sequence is TGCAGTGCTGTAGCGGGGGGGATGGAGACCCAGTACTTC.

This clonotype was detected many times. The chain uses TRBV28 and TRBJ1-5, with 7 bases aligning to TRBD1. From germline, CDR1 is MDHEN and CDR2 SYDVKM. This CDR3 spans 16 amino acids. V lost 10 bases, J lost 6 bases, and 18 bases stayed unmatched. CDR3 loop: CATNDLKRGRVQPQHF. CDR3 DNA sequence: TGTGCCACCAACGATCTAAAAAGGGGGCGCGTTCAGCCCCAGCATTTT.

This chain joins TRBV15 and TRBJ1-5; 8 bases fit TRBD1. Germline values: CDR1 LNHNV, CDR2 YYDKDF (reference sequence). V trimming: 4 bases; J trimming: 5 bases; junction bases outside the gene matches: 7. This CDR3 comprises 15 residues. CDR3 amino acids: CATSTGGQEDQPQHF. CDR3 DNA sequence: TGTGCCACCAGCACCGGGGGACAGGAGGATCAGCCCCAGCATTTT.

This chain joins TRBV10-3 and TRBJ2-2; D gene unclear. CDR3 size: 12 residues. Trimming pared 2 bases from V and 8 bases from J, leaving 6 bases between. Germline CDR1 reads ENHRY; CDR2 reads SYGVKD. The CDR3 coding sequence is TGTGCCATCAGTGAGACTACTGGGGAGCTGTTTTTT. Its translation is CAISETTGELFF.

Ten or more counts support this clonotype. DNA for the CDR3: TGTGCCACCAGTGATTTGCTCGACAGAGGAGATCAGCCCCAGCATTTT. Amino acids: CATSDLLDRGDQPQHF. The J gene is TRBJ1-5, the V gene TRBV24-1; D may be TRBD1 (5 bases). V was clipped by 0 bases and J by 5 bases, with 13 bases between them. CDR3 length: 16 residues. Germline lookup yields CDR1 KGHDR and CDR2 SFDVKD.

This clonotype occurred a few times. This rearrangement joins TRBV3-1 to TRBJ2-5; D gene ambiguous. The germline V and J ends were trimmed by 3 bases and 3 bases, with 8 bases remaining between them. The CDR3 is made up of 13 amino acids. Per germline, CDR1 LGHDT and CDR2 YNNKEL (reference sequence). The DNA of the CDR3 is TGTGCCAGCAGCCAGGGTGGTAAAGAGACCCAGTACTTC. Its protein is CASSQGGKETQYF.

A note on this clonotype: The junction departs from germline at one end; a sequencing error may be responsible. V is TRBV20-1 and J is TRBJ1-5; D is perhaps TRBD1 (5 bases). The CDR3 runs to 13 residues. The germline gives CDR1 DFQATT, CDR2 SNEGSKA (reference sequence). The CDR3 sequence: CSASLFGGQPQHF. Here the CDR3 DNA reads TGCAGTGCGTCCCTATTCGGGGGTCAGCCTCAGCATTTT.

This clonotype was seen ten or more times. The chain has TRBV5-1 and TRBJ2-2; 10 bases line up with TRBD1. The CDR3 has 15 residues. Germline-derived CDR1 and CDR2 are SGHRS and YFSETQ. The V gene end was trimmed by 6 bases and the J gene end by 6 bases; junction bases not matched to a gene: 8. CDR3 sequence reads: CASTPGQGPAGELFF. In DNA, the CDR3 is TGCGCCAGCACCCCGGGACAGGGGCCCGCCGGGGAGCTGTTTTTT. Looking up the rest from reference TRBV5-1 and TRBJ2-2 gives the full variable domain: KAGVTQTPRYLIKTRGQQVTLSCSPISGHRSVSWYQQTPGQGLQFLFEYFSETQRNKGNFPGRFSGRQFSNSRSEMNVSTLELGDSALYLCASTPGQGPAGELFFGEGSRLTVL.

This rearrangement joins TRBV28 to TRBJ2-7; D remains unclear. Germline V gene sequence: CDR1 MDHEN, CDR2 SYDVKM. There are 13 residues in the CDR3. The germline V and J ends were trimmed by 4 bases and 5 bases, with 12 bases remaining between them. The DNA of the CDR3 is TGTGCCAGCAGTTCTCCGAGTGGCGACGAGCAGTACTTC. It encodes CASSSPSGDEQYF. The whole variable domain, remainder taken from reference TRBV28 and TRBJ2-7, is DVKVTQSSRYLVKRTGEKVFLECVQDMDHENMFWYRQDPGLGLRLIYFSYDVKMKEKGDIPEGYSVSREKKERFSLILESASTNQTSMYLCASSSPSGDEQYFGPGTRLTVT.

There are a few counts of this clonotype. CDR3 amino acids: CATSEGDSPIYEQYF. For the CDR3, the DNA is TGTGCCACCAGTGAGGGTGACAGTCCCATCTACGAGCAGTACTTC. The rearrangement joins TRBV24-1 to TRBJ2-7; D is possibly TRBD1 (5 bases). The CDR3 extends over 15 amino acids. V was clipped by 4 bases and J by 3 bases, with 15 bases between them. The germline V gene has CDR1 KGHDR and CDR2 SFDVKD.